Below, 6 T cell receptor beta chains from the same sample are listed, as sequenced in a study of OX40 agonist ivuxolimab in advanced cancers. TCRdb's table, derived via immunoSEQ multiplex PCR, lists solely in-frame clones and lacks some. The table shows tens of thousands of clones, with roughly 88% occurring only once. This specimen was CD4+ or CD8+ T cells sorted from blood, taken in a trial of the OX40 agonist ivuxolimab. The origin of the receptors is an adult with an advanced solid tumor such as melanoma, head and neck, liver or kidney cancer.

J is TRBJ2-2 and V is TRBV9, with D possibly TRBD2 on 6 matching bases. CDR3 length: 15 residues. V gave up 2 bases and J gave up 8 bases, with 16 bases separating them. From germline, CDR1 is SGDLS and CDR2 YYNGEE. The CDR3 here is CASSVAEGRGGELFF. CDR3 bases: TGTGCCAGCAGCGTTGCGGAGGGCCGGGGTGGGGAGCTGTTTTTT.

This rearrangement joins TRBV12-5 to TRBJ1-2, with 10 bases matching TRBD1. J gave up 13 bases and V 6 bases, and 8 bases lay outside the gene matches. Germline lookup yields CDR1 LGHNT and CDR2 FRNRAP. CDR3 length: 12 residues. The CDR3 region is CASGRDRGPRTF. In DNA, the CDR3 is TGTGCTAGTGGCCGGGACAGGGGTCCTCGCACCTTC.

The CDR3 loop reads CASSPSAVTYNEQFF. Written as DNA, the CDR3 is TGTGCCAGCAGTCCTAGTGCGGTGACCTACAATGAGCAGTTCTTC. The chain couples TRBV6-4 to TRBJ2-1; D is undetermined. CDR3 size: 15 residues. The germline CDR1 and CDR2 sequences are MRHNA and SNTAGT. The V end was cut by 5 bases, the J end by 2 bases, with 13 bases between.

This rearrangement joins TRBV7-3 to TRBJ2-3; D possibly corresponds to TRBD2 (6 bases). CDR3 length: 17 amino acids. Germline V gene sequence: CDR1 SGHTA, CDR2 FQGTGA. The ends were cut back, 4 bases at V and 2 bases at J, with 19 bases in the middle. CDR3 DNA: TGTGCCAGCAGCTCCCTGGCAGCGGGCAAGTACACAGATACGCAGTATTTT. The encoded protein is CASSSLAAGKYTDTQYF.

The chain links TRBV28 to TRBJ1-2; maybe TRBD1 (6 bases). The CDR3 has 15 amino acids. The V and J ends lost 4 bases and 4 bases respectively, with 16 bases between them. CDR1 is MDHEN and CDR2 is SYDVKM in the germline V gene. This chain's CDR3 is CASSSPGVLGYGYTF. The CDR3 DNA follows: TGTGCCAGCAGTTCCCCAGGGGTTTTAGGCTATGGCTACACCTTC.

The rearrangement links TRBV19 to TRBJ2-1; tentative D call: TRBD2 (6 bases). V was clipped by 7 bases and J by 3 bases, with 13 bases between them. Germline assignment: CDR1 LNHDA and CDR2 SQIVND (reference sequence). This CDR3 comprises 14 residues. As DNA, the CDR3 is TGTGCCAGTACCCGGGACTCAGTCTACAATGAGCAGTTCTTC. Amino acid sequence: CASTRDSVYNEQFF. The whole variable domain, filled in from reference TRBV19 and TRBJ2-1, reads DGGITQSPKYLFRKEGQNVTLSCEQNLNHDAMYWYRQDPGQGLRLIYYSQIVNDFQKGDIAEGYSVSREKKESFPLTVTSAQKNPTAFYLCASTRDSVYNEQFFGPGTRLTVL.